These 5 T cell receptor beta chains were sequenced from one sample in a study of cytomegalovirus exposure and HLA in healthy donors. This PCR relied on a set of 60 Vbeta primers and 13 Jbeta primers. The assay was immunoSEQ multiplex PCR, and TCRdb's table has in-frame clones only and misses some. The sample lists tens of thousands of clones, approximately 60% occurring once. Material: PBMCs. These receptor sequences come from a male donor in good health and CMV-seropositive.

The rearrangement links TRBV7-8 to TRBJ2-2; 15 nucleotides line up with TRBD2. V dropped 5 bases and J dropped 7; count of bases not matched to a gene: 5. The germline V gene has CDR1 SGHVS and CDR2 FQNEAQ. This CDR3 is built from 16 residues. CDR3 DNA sequence: TGTGCCAGCAGCCCTGGGACTAGCGGGAGGTACGGGGAGCTGTTTTTT. As protein: CASSPGTSGRYGELFF.

As to this clone: At one boundary the junction diverges from the germline segment, which might be a read error. The J gene is TRBJ2-1, the V gene TRBV7-9; no definite D call. From germline, CDR1 is SEHNR and CDR2 FQNEAQ (reference sequence). The CDR3 has 18 amino acids. The CDR3 loop is CSSSLGRSVSSSYNEQFF. The CDR3 nucleotides read TGTTCCAGCAGCTTAGGGCGGTCGGTTAGTAGCTCCTACAATGAGCAGTTCTTC.

The V call is TRBV2, the J call TRBJ1-1, with a weak D call TRBD1 (6 bases). V was cut by 3 bases and J by 4 bases, with 9 bases left in between. The CDR3 contains 13 residues. The V gene's germline CDR1 is SNHLY and CDR2 FYNNEI. CDR3 bases: TGTGCCAGCAGTGAGGGGGGGCGCACTGAAGCTTTCTTT. Its protein product is CASSEGGRTEAFF.

V is TRBV28 and J is TRBJ1-4; 9 nucleotides agree with TRBD1. The CDR3 covers 17 residues. CDR1 is MDHEN and CDR2 is SYDVKM in the germline V gene. Germline trimming cut 4 bases from V and 1 base from J; bases unmatched to any gene: 7. CDR3 residues: CASSYRDRVGTNEKLFF. Written as DNA, the CDR3 is TGTGCCAGCAGTTACCGGGACAGGGTAGGAACTAATGAAAAACTGTTTTTT.

The chain has TRBV4-3 and TRBJ2-1; D remains ambiguous. The V end lost 8 bases, the J end lost 0 bases, and 14 bases lay between the germline ends. The CDR3 totals 15 residues. In germline, CDR1 is LGHNA, CDR2 YSLEER. CDR3 DNA sequence: TGCGCCAGCCGCACCGGTATAAGCTCCTACAATGAGCAGTTCTTC. Its protein product is CASRTGISSYNEQFF.